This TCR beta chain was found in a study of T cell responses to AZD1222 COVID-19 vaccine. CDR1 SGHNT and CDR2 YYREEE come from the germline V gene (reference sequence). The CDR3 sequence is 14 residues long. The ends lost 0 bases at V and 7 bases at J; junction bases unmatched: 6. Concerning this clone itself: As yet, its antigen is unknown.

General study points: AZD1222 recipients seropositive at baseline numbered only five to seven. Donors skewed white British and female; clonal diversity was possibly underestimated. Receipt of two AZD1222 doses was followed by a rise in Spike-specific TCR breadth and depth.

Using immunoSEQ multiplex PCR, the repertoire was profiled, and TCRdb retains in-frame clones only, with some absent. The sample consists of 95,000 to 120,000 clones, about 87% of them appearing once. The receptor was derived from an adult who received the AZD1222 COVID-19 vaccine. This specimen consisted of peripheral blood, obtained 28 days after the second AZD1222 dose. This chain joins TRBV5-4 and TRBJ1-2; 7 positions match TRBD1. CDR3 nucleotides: TGTGCCAGCAGCTTGGAGGGGGCGCGAGGTGGCTACACCTTC. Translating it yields CASSLEGARGGYTF.